This TCR beta chain came from a study of neurological immune-mediated disorders (dated by TCRdb to the late 2010s). For the wider study: Among the approximately 34 multiple sclerosis patients, relapsing-remitting MS was present in approximately 31 and secondary progressive MS was present in 3. Using UMI-based sequencing, the study compared peripheral blood TCR-beta repertoires from patients with HTLV-I-associated myelopathy (HAM/TSP), patients with multiple sclerosis, and healthy controls. The approximately 100 TCR-beta libraries included longitudinal samples, technical triplicates and paired sorted CD4+ and CD8+ T-cell subsets alongside PBMC samples. The cohort included approximately 70 subjects: 14 with HAM/TSP, approximately 35 with multiple sclerosis, and around 20 healthy controls. The paper's findings and limits, for the study overall: The MS cluster was not associated with any clinical or MRI features, and the authors stated that larger cohorts are needed. TCR clonal expansion was highest in HAM/TSP patients and lowest in MS patients, with MS patients falling below even healthy controls. Repertoires from 18 of 34 MS patients were grouped by phylogenetic analysis into a cluster of related CDR3 sequences, suggesting a possible repertoire-level signature. No identical CDR3 amino acid sequences were found to be shared among expanded clones across subjects, suggesting that TCR-beta repertoires were private in all groups.

For CDR1 and CDR2, the germline V gene lists SGHRS and YFSETQ. Spanning cysteine to phenylalanine, the CDR3 consists of 14 amino acids. The only DNA kept is the CDR3, 42 bases in frame from the first base. V is pared back by 1 base and J by 1 base, with 8 bases lying between the germline termini. cDNA synthesis used template-switch 5'RACE with a primer carrying a 10-nucleotide random unique molecular identifier tagging each TCR transcript. Over 180 million TCR-beta sequences, covering 15-18 subjects, were produced in each sequencing run. The RNeasy kit was used for extraction of total RNA. TCR-beta VDJ regions were amplified with primers for the TCR constant region and the 5'RACE anchor, using the KAPA Real-time Library Amplification kit. A first PCR added sample indexes and Illumina adaptors, and a second PCR then raised library yield. After Ampure bead purification, the TCR product of roughly 650 bp was size-selected on a 2% E-gel SizeSelection system. Before pooling, library quality was assessed on a Bioanalyzer, concentration was determined with Qubit, and library quantification was performed with the Kapa Library Quantification kit. An Illumina HiSeq 2500 sequenced the libraries paired-end 2 x 150 bp. To increase sequence diversity, roughly 24-31% phiX was spiked into each library pool. Under the source paper's analysis protocol: Quality-filtered reads were processed with the UMI-based MiGEC pipeline, which removed over 75% of raw TCR sequences during error correction. IMGT germline references were used for aligning VDJ genes, and each clonotype was defined as a unique CDR3 amino acid sequence together with its V-J genes. Clonal expansion, Shannon diversity and CDR3 relatedness (CalcPairwiseDistances, ClusterSamples) were evaluated with VDJtools, and phylogenetic trees were built with CLCbio workbench. Using coefficient-of-variation modelling across technical triplicates, the study counted a clone as expanded if it had at least 8 unique UMIs. TCRdb passed the public sequencing reads through fastp at Q25 and MiXCR, retaining productive beta sequences. One record per CDR3 amino acid sequence lists the most common genes and DNA. For this entry, the V and J calls and clone size follow TCRdb and not the study's own pipeline. The sample profile shows 39,000 or so distinct CDR3 sequences; 2% to 3% of them were found once. The top ten clonotypes cover around 10% of the sample.

In its sample, this clonotype was seen many times. Its antigen has not been determined. No qualities accompany the bases; no much larger clone lies one base away. For the unsorted PBMC libraries, 2 million PBMCs were stored in RNAlater at -80 degrees C until RNA extraction and were used to generate the libraries. The multiple sclerosis patients were enrolled in a US clinical protocol that evaluated disease progression with magnetic resonance imaging. PBMCs were separated from peripheral blood using Ficoll-Hypaque density gradient centrifugation and then cryopreserved in liquid nitrogen. Here the chain combines TRBV5-1 and TRBJ1-1; the D segment cannot be called with confidence. This receptor was identified in a man in his thirties or forties with multiple sclerosis. The specimen was PBMCs. The CDR3 sequence is CASSLWRENTEAFF. At the DNA level, the sequence is TGCGCCAGCAGCTTGTGGAGGGAGAACACTGAAGCTTTCTTT.